The 18 T cell receptor beta chains listed next were all sequenced from one sample in a study of cytomegalovirus exposure and HLA in healthy donors (TCRdb year 2017). The method was the immunoSEQ multiplex PCR assay. The multiplex PCR relied on a mix of 60 forward primers for TCR Vbeta segments and 13 reverse primers for TCR Jbeta segments. The table comes from immuneACCESS by way of TCRdb, which keeps in-frame sequences with V and J called. Part of the clones is missing from these tables; in studies checked, under half for an unresolved V gene and the rest for unknown reasons. The sample yields 90,000 to 120,000 clones; 82% were counted once. The ten top clones hold 2.7% of the sample. The sample was PBMCs. These receptors were taken from a man aged 25 to 40 in good health and CMV-seropositive.

The CDR3 DNA sequence: TGTGCCAGCAGCCCCGGGGGACAGCGTAATGAAAAACTGTTTTTT. It yields the protein CASSPGGQRNEKLFF. This chain connects TRBV7-9 to TRBJ1-4, with 7 bases aligning to TRBD1. Germline assignment: CDR1 SEHNR and CDR2 FQNEAQ (reference sequence). The CDR3 sequence is 15 residues long. V gave up 5 bases and J gave up 4 bases; unmatched junction bases: 7. The variable domain in full, with the rest retrieved from reference TRBV7-9 and TRBJ1-4, is DTGVSQNPRHKITKRGQNVTFRCDPISEHNRLYWYRQTLGQGPEFLTYFQNEAQLEKSRLLSDRFSAERPKGSFSTLEIQRTEQGDSAMYLCASSPGGQRNEKLFFGSGTQLSVL.

This clone was seen a few times. This chain uses TRBV9 with TRBJ2-1, with 11 bases matching TRBD2. Germline V lookup: CDR1 SGDLS, CDR2 YYNGEE. The CDR3 is 15 amino acids. V gave up 5 bases and J gave up 4 bases; unmatched junction bases: 5. The CDR3 nucleotides read TGTGCCAGCAGTCAGACTAGCGGGGCTTACAATGAGCAGTTCTTC. It encodes CASSQTSGAYNEQFF.

In this sample, this clone turned up once. The CDR3 reads CASSLGQGAISPLHF. As DNA, the CDR3 is TGTGCCAGTAGTTTGGGACAGGGGGCCATTTCACCCCTCCACTTT. The rearrangement links TRBV19 to TRBJ1-6; 12 nucleotides align to TRBD1. V was pared by 5 bases and J by 9 bases, with 5 bases of the junction left unmatched. CDR1 is LNHDA, CDR2 SQIVND, per germline (reference sequence). This CDR3 is 15 amino acids long.

This clone was detected once. The chain carries TRBV7-9 and TRBJ2-3, with 9 bases fitting TRBD1. V shed 6 bases, J shed 4 bases, and the junction held 8 bases outside the gene matches. The length of the CDR3 is 15 residues. From germline, CDR1 is SEHNR and CDR2 FQNEAQ (reference sequence). CDR3 sequence (DNA): TGTGCCAGCAGTACCGGGACAGGGTTCCCAGATACGCAGTATTTT. Translated: CASSTGTGFPDTQYF.

This clone is a singleton in its sample. The chain links TRBV4-1 to TRBJ1-3; 7 bases line up with TRBD1. V was clipped by 1 base and J by 3 bases; unmatched bases: 0. Germline lookup yields CDR1 MGHRA and CDR2 YSYEKL. This CDR3 contains 14 residues. In DNA, the CDR3 is TGCGCCAGCAGCCAAGGACAGGGTGGAAACACCATATATTTT. The encoded protein is CASSQGQGGNTIYF.

The chain is built from TRBV9 and TRBJ2-7, with 14 bases matching TRBD2. Germline V gene data show CDR1 as SGDLS and CDR2 as YYNGEE. V trimming: 2 bases; J trimming: 2 bases; junction bases outside the gene matches: 3. The length of the CDR3 is 16 residues. The CDR3 reads CASSVGTSGGTYEQYF. CDR3 DNA: TGTGCCAGCAGCGTGGGGACTAGCGGGGGAACCTACGAGCAGTACTTC.

This chain joins TRBV7-9 and TRBJ2-1, with 8 bases fitting TRBD1. Per the germline V gene, CDR1 is SEHNR and CDR2 is FQNEAQ (reference sequence). V shed 5 bases and J 6 bases; nucleotides not matched to a gene: 6. This CDR3 is 14 amino acids long. CDR3 in DNA: TGTGCCAGCAGCCCACTGGACAGGGCCAATGAGCAGTTCTTC. Translation gives CASSPLDRANEQFF. Together with reference TRBV7-9 and TRBJ2-1, the CDR3 gives the full variable domain: DTGVSQNPRHKITKRGQNVTFRCDPISEHNRLYWYRQTLGQGPEFLTYFQNEAQLEKSRLLSDRFSAERPKGSFSTLEIQRTEQGDSAMYLCASSPLDRANEQFFGPGTRLTVL.

A word on this clone: The junction and the germline gene differ at one end; a read error may be behind it. The V and J genes are TRBV11-2 and TRBJ2-2; TRBD1 aligns across 9 bases. CDR3 length: 14 amino acids. Germline CDR1 reads SGHAT; CDR2 reads FQNNGV. The CDR3 nucleotides read TGTGCCAGCAGCGTAGACAGGGGGTCCGGGGAGCTGTTTTTT. Encoded protein: CASSVDRGSGELFF.

The chain uses TRBV9 and TRBJ1-3; perhaps TRBD1 as D (6 bases). The length of the CDR3 is 14 residues. The V gene's germline CDR1 is SGDLS and CDR2 YYNGEE. Trimming took off 0 bases at V and 2 bases at J, with 6 bases between the two ends. The CDR3 nucleotides read TGTGCCAGCAGCGTAGGACAGGCTGGAAACACCATATATTTT. Protein sequence: CASSVGQAGNTIYF.

In this sample, this clone turned up once. The chain employs TRBV5-8 and TRBJ2-5, with D possibly TRBD1 on 5 matching bases. The germline CDR1 and CDR2 sequences are SGHTS and YDEGEE. The CDR3 extends over 14 amino acids. Trimming pared 0 bases from V and 4 bases from J, leaving 10 bases between. This chain's CDR3 is CASSLGRARETQYF. The CDR3 DNA reads as TGTGCCAGCAGCTTGGGCAGGGCACGAGAGACCCAGTACTTC.

The chain has TRBV7-9 and TRBJ2-4; tentative D call: TRBD2 (6 bases). Germline V gene sequence: CDR1 SEHNR, CDR2 FQNEAQ (reference sequence). With 8 bases removed from V and 7 bases from J, the gap between germline ends came to 9 bases. CDR3 length: 11 residues. The CDR3 sequence: CASRGYNIQYF. CDR3 DNA sequence: TGTGCCAGCCGGGGGTACAACATTCAGTACTTC.

V and J are TRBV5-1 and TRBJ2-5, with TRBD1 matching 9 bases. This CDR3 region has 16 residues. From germline, CDR1 is SGHRS and CDR2 YFSETQ. J was trimmed by 2 bases and V by 4 bases; bases with no gene match: 9. CDR3 in amino acids: CASSRTGTGPQETQYF. The CDR3, as DNA: TGCGCCAGCAGCAGAACCGGGACAGGGCCGCAAGAGACCCAGTACTTC.

There are a few counts of this clone. As DNA, the CDR3 is TGCGCCAGCAAGGCAACAGGGTTTGGAAACACCATATATTTT. Translating gives CASKATGFGNTIYF. This chain joins TRBV10-2 and TRBJ1-3; D perhaps matches TRBD1 (6 bases). Germline CDR1 WSHSY, CDR2 SAAADI. The ends were cut back, 7 bases at V and 3 bases at J, with 13 bases in the middle. The CDR3 is 14 amino acids.

This chain links TRBV2 with TRBJ1-5; unclear D gene. V lost 2 bases and J lost 3, with 8 bases in between. In germline, CDR1 is SNHLY, CDR2 FYNNEI. There are 14 residues in the CDR3. The CDR3 spells CASSENGLNQPQHF. The CDR3 coding sequence is TGTGCCAGCAGTGAAAATGGGCTCAATCAGCCCCAGCATTTT.

The V and J genes are TRBV6-4 and TRBJ2-1, with 13 bases that match TRBD2. V shed 4 bases and J 6 bases; nucleotides not matched to a gene: 3. This CDR3 comprises 15 residues. The germline V gene encodes CDR1 MRHNA and CDR2 SNTAGT. The CDR3, as DNA: TGTGCCAGCAGTGCCACTAGCGGGGGGGCCAATGAGCAGTTCTTC. Its translation: CASSATSGGANEQFF.

The chain joins TRBV2 to TRBJ2-7, with 9 bases identical to TRBD1. The germline V gene encodes CDR1 SNHLY and CDR2 FYNNEI. The CDR3 runs to 16 residues. V gave up 5 bases and J gave up 4 bases; unmatched junction bases: 12. The CDR3 DNA reads as TGTGCCAGCAGTAAATACAGGGGGCGCGTCACTTACGAGCAGTACTTC. It is translated as CASSKYRGRVTYEQYF. The full variable domain, rest sourced from reference TRBV2 and TRBJ2-7, is EPEVTQTPSHQVTQMGQEVILRCVPISNHLYFYWYRQILGQKVEFLVSFYNNEISEKSEIFDDQFSVERPDGSNFTLKIRSTKLEDSAMYFCASSKYRGRVTYEQYFGPGTRLTVT.

This clone has just one count. Only one base separates this from a far larger clonotype, so it likely reflects a read error. The genes are TRBV19 and TRBJ1-2; the match to TRBD1 covers 7 bases. CDR3 size: 14 residues. V shed 5 bases, J shed 4 bases, and the junction held 7 bases outside the gene matches. CDR1 is LNHDA, CDR2 SQIVND, per germline (reference sequence). The CDR3 reads CASSSSGTAYGYTF. CDR3 bases: TGTGCCAGTAGTTCCTCGGGGACAGCCTATGGCTACACCTTC. The full variable domain, its missing parts supplied by reference TRBV19 and TRBJ1-2, is DGGITQSPKYLFRKEGQNVTLSCEQNLNHDAMYWYRQDPGQGLRLIYYSQIVNDFQKGDIAEGYSVSREKKESFPLTVTSAQKNPTAFYLCASSSSGTAYGYTFGSGTRLTVV.

The V call is TRBV7-8, the J call TRBJ2-3; D uncertain. Germline V lookup: CDR1 SGHVS, CDR2 FQNEAQ. V lost 0 bases and J 4 bases, leaving 11 bases between the germline ends. The CDR3 runs to 15 residues. DNA of the CDR3: TGTGCCAGCAGCTTAGCTCTAGATGGCGCAGATACGCAGTATTTT. This translates into CASSLALDGADTQYF.